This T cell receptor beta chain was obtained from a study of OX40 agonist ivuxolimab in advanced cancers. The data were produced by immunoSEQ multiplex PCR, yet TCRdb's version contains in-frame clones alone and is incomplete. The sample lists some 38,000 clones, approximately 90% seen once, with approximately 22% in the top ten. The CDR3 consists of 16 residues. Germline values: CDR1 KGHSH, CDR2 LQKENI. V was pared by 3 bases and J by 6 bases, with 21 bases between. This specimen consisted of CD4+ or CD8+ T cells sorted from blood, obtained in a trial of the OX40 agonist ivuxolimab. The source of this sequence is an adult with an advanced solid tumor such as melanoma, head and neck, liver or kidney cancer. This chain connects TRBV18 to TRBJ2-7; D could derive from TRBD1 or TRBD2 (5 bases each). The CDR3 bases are TGTGCCAGCTCACCCGCCGTGACACGGGGCCTGGGCGAGCAGTACTTC. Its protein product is CASSPAVTRGLGEQYF.